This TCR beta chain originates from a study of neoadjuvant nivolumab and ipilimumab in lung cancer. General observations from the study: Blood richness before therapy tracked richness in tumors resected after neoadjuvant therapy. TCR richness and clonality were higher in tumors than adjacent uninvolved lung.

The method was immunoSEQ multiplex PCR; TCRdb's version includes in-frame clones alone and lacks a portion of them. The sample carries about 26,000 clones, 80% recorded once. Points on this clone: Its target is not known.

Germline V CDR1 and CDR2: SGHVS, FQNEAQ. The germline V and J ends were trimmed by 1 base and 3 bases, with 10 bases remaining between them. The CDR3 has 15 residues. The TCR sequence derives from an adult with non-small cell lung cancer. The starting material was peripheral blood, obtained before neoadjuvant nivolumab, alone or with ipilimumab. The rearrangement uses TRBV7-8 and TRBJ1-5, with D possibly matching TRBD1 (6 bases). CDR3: CASSLGQEPNQPQHF. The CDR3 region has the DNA TGTGCCAGCAGCTTAGGACAGGAGCCCAATCAGCCCCAGCATTTT.